The entry below describes one T cell receptor beta chain. The antigen is unknown. The germline gives CDR1 SGHTA, CDR2 FQGNSA. With 4 bases removed from V and 8 bases from J, the gap between germline ends came to 14 bases. There are 14 residues in the CDR3. Hyperthyroidism, newly diagnosed and lasting under 2 months, affected patients aged 18 to 65. The investigators amplified TCR beta CDR3 regions from RNA transcripts. HTBI primers drove first-round RT-PCR of the TCR CDR3. TCRdb independently ran MiXCR on the multiplex PCR reads; one entry per CDR3 protein. The sample holds approximately 590,000 distinct CDR3 sequences, 35% to 55% seen once. The entry originates in a study of T cells in Graves' hyperthyroidism and ophthalmopathy. Study-wide points: The model predicted ophthalmopathy a median around seven months before onset. Ophthalmopathy was separated from stable hyperthyroidism by a 13 V-J model. In the blood, most expanded thyroid clonotypes above 0.001 appeared as well.

The sample was peripheral blood or thyroid tissue (not recorded which). The receptor was isolated from a young woman with Graves' hyperthyroidism. The chain employs TRBV7-2 and TRBJ1-4, with D possibly TRBD1 on 6 matching bases. This CDR3 reads CASSSTRGGEKLFF. The CDR3 DNA sequence: TGTGCCAGCAGCTCAACCAGGGGAGGAGAAAAACTGTTTTTT.